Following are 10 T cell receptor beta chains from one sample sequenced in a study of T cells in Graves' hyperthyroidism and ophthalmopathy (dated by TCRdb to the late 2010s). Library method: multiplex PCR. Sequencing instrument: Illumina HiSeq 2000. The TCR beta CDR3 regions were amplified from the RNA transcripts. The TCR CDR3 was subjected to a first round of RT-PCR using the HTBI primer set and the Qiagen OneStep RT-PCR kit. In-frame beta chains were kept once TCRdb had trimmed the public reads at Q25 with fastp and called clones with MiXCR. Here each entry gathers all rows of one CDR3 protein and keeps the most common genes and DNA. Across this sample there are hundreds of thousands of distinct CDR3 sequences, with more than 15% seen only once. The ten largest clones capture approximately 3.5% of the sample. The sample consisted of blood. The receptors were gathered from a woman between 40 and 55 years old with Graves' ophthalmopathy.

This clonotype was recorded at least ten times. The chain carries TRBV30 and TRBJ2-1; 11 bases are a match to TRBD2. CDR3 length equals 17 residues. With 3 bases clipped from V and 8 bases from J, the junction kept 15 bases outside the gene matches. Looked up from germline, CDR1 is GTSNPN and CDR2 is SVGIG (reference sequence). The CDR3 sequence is CAWSGLKELAGDDEQFF. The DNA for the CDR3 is TGTGCCTGGAGCGGGCTGAAAGAACTAGCGGGAGATGATGAGCAGTTCTTC.

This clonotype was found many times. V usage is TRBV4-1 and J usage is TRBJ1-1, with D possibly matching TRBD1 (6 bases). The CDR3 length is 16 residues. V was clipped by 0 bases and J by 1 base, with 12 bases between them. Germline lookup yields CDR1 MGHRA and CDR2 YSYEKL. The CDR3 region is CASSQDRGTANTEAFF. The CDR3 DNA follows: TGCGCCAGCAGCCAAGATAGGGGGACTGCGAACACTGAAGCTTTCTTT.

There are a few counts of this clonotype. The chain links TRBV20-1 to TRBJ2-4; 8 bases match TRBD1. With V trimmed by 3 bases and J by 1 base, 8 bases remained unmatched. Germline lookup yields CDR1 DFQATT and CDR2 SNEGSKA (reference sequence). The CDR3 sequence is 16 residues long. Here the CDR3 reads CSARHGQGAAKNIQYF. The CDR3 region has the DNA TGCAGTGCTAGGCACGGGCAGGGGGCCGCCAAAAACATTCAGTACTTC.

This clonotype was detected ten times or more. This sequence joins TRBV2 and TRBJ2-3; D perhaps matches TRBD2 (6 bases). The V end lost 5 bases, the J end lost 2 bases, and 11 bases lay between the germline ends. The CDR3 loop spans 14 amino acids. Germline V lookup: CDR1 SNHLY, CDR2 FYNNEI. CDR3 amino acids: CASSRGRSTDTQYF. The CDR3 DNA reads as TGTGCCAGCAGTAGAGGGAGGTCCACAGATACGCAGTATTTT.

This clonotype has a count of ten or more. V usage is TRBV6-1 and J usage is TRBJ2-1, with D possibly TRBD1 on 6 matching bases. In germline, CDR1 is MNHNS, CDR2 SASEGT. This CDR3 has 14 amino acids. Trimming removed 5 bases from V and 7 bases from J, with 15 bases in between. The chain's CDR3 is CASSLRDNRNEQFF. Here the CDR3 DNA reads TGTGCCAGCAGTCTCCGGGACAATCGGAATGAGCAGTTCTTC.

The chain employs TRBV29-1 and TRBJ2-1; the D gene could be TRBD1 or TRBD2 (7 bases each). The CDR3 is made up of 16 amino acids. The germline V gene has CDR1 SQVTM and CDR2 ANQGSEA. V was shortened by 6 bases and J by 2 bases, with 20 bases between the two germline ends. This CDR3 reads CSVRGGGGGAYNEQFF. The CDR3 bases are TGCAGCGTCCGAGGGGGGGGAGGGGGCGCCTACAATGAGCAGTTCTTC.

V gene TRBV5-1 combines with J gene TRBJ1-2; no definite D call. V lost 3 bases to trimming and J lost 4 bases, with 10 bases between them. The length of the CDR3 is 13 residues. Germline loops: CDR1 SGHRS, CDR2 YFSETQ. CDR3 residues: CASSSGSAYGYTF. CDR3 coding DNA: TGCGCCAGCAGCTCTGGGAGCGCCTATGGCTACACCTTC.

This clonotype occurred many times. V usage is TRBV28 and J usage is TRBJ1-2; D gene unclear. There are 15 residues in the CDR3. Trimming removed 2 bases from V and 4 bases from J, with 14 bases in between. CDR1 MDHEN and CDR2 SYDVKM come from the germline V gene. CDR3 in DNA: TGTGCCAGCAGTTTACTACCGGGGTTAGGCTATGGCTACACCTTC. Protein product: CASSLLPGLGYGYTF.

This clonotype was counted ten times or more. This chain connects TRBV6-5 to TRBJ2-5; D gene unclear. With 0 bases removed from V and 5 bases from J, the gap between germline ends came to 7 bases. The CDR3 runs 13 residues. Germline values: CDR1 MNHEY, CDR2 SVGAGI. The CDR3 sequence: CASSYSEKETQYF. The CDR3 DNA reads TGTGCCAGCAGTTACTCCGAGAAGGAGACCCAGTACTTC.

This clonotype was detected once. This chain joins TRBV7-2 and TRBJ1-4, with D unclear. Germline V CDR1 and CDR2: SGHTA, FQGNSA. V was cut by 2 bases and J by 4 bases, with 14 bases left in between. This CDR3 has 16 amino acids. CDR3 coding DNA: TGTGCCAGCAGCTTAACGCCAGTTGCAAGTAATGAAAAACTGTTTTTT. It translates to CASSLTPVASNEKLFF. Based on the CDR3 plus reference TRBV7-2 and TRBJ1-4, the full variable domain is GAGVSQSPSNKVTEKGKDVELRCDPISGHTALYWYRQSLGQGLEFLIYFQGNSAPDKSGLPSDRFSAERTGGSVSTLTIQRTQQEDSAVYLCASSLTPVASNEKLFFGSGTQLSVL.